This TCR beta chain was profiled in a study of cytomegalovirus exposure and HLA in healthy donors. Study-wide results and limits: As a later analysis revealed, most CMV-associated TCR beta chains appeared HLA-restricted. The authors later linked a missense DCLRE1C variant to TCR beta V- and J-gene trimming.

About this clone itself: Its antigen is unknown. The junction and the germline gene differ at one end; a read error may be behind it.

Primers: 60 Vbeta forward and 13 Jbeta reverse. Libraries were prepared by immunoSEQ multiplex PCR; TCRdb keeps only in-frame clonotypes and omits some of them. Here the sample spans tens of thousands of clones, around 90% being singletons. Germline-derived CDR1 and CDR2 are SEHNR and FQNEAQ (reference sequence). The CDR3 spans 16 residues. This TCR derives from a woman in her 40s in good health and CMV-seropositive. Sequenced material: PBMCs. The rearrangement links TRBV7-9 to TRBJ2-3; perhaps TRBD1 as D (6 bases). The CDR3 DNA follows: TGTTCCAGCAGGTCATCCGGGACACGACTCACAGATACGCAGTATTTT. Protein: CSSRSSGTRLTDTQYF.